Described below is a single T cell receptor (beta chain) sequence and its context. The germline CDR1 and CDR2 sequences are SGHDT and YYEEEE. The CDR3 runs to 16 residues. V lost 4 bases and J lost 0, with 14 bases in between. The source of the sample is a study of cytomegalovirus exposure and HLA in healthy donors. The primer mix had 60 Vbeta and 13 Jbeta primers. Libraries were prepared by immunoSEQ multiplex PCR; TCRdb keeps only in-frame clonotypes and omits some of them. The sample table sets out 150,000 or so clones. This clonotype was sampled from a woman between 45 and 65 years old in good health and CMV-seronegative. This sequence joins TRBV5-6 and TRBJ2-1; TRBD2 is a possible D gene (6 bases). Sequenced input: PBMCs. The CDR3 region has the DNA TGTGCCAGCAGCGTATATAGCGGCACCTCCTACAATGAGCAGTTCTTC. Protein sequence: CASSVYSGTSYNEQFF.